Each of the 3 T cell receptor beta chains below was sequenced from the same sample in a study of T cell repertoires in cytomegalovirus infection. TCRdb reprocessed the reads with MiXCR, giving one entry per CDR3 protein. The sample lists some 920,000 distinct CDR3 sequences; less than 35% were seen once. Their antigens remain unidentified. Sequencing used cultured CD8+ T cells from PBMCs, obtained from culture after CMV antigen stimulation. All receptors come from a human donor in good health (CMV status not recorded). Some clones in this sample may be carry-over from other donors' samples.

This clonotype was counted between two and nine times. The chain has TRBV14 and TRBJ2-7, with unresolved D. The CDR3 loop spans 14 amino acids. Trimming stripped 0 bases from V and 7 bases from J, with 13 bases between. The germline CDR1 and CDR2 sequences are SGHDN and FVKESK. The chain's CDR3 is CASSQDWSRGEQYV. The CDR3 DNA reads TGTGCCAGCAGCCAAGACTGGTCACGCGGAGAGCAGTACGTC.

This clonotype has at least ten counts. Written as DNA, the CDR3 is TGTGCCAGCAGCCTGTTCCCTACAGAGTTTAATGAAAAACTGTTTTTT. This sequence encodes CASSLFPTEFNEKLFF. The gene calls are TRBV7-9 and TRBJ1-4; no firm D call. Trimming took 5 bases from V and 4 from J, leaving 17 bases between them. Germline CDR1 reads SEHNR; CDR2 reads FQNEAQ (reference sequence). This CDR3 spans 16 amino acids.

V is TRBV6-6 and J is TRBJ1-2; tentative D call: TRBD1 (5 bases). V was cut by 8 bases and J by 5 bases, with 21 bases left in between. Germline values: CDR1 MNHNY, CDR2 SVGAGI (reference sequence). The CDR3 contains 15 residues. CDR3 loop: CASGIGKSSGYGYTF. The CDR3 DNA is TGTGCCAGCGGTATAGGAAAGTCGTCAGGGTATGGCTACACCTTC.